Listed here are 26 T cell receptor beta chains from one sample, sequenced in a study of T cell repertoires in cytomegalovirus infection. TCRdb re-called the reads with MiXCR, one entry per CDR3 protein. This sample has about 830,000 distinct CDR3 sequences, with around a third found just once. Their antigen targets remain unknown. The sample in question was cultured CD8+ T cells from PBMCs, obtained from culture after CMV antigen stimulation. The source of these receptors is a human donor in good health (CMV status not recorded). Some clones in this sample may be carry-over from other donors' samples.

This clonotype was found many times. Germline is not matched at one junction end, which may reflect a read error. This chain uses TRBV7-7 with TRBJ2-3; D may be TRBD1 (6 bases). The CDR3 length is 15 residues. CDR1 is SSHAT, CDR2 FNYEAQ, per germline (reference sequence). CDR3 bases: TGTGCTAGCAGCCCCCCGGGCCCAGGGGCAGATACGCAGTATTTT. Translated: CASSPPGPGADTQYF.

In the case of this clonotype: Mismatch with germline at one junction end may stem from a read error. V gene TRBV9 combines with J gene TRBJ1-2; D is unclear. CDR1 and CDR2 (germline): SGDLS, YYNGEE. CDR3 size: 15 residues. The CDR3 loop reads CANSADGSTNYGYTF. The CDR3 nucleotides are TGTGCCAACAGCGCGGACGGATCCACTAACTATGGCTACACCTTC. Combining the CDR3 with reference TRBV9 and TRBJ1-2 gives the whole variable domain DSGVTQTPKHLITATGQRVTLRCSPRSGDLSVYWYQQSLDQGLQFLIQYYNGEERAKGNILERFSAQQFPDLHSELNLSSLELGDSALYFCANSADGSTNYGYTFGSGTRLTVV.

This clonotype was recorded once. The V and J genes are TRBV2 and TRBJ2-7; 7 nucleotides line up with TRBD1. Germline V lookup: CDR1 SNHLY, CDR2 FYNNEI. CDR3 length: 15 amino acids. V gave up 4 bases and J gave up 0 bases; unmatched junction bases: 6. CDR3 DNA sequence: TGTGCCAGCAGTGCTCCAGGGGGTCGCTCCTACGAGCAGTACTTC. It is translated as CASSAPGGRSYEQYF.

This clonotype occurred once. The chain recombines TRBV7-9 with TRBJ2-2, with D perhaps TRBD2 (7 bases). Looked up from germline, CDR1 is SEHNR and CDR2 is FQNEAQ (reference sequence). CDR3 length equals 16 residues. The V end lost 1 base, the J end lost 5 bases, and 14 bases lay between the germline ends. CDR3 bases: TGTGCCAGCAGCTTAGAGGGGGGACTACCTACCGGGGAGCTGTTTTTT. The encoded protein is CASSLEGGLPTGELFF.

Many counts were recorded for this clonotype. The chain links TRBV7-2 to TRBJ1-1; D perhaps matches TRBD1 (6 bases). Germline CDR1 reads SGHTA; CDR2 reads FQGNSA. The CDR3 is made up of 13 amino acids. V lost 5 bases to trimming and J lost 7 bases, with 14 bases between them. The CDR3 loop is CASSLDRPDEAFF. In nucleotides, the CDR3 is TGTGCCAGCAGCCTAGACAGGCCGGATGAAGCTTTCTTT.

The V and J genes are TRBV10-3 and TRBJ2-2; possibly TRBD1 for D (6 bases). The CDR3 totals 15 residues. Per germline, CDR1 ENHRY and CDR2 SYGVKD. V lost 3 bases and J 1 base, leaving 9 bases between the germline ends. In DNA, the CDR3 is TGTGCCATCAGTGACGAAGGGGGGAACACCGGGGAGCTGTTTTTT. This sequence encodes CAISDEGGNTGELFF.

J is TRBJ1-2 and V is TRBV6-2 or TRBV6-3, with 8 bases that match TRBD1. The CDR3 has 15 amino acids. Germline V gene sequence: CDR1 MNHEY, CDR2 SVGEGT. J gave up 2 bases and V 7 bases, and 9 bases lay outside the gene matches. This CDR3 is CASINPTGANYGYTF. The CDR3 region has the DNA TGTGCCAGCATTAATCCGACAGGGGCGAACTATGGCTACACCTTC.

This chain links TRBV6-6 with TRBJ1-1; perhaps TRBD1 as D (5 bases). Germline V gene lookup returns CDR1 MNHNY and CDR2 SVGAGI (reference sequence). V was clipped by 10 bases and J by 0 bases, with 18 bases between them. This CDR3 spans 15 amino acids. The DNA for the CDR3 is TGTGCCACCAGGGCCTTAACTGAACTGAACACTGAAGCTTTCTTT. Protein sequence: CATRALTELNTEAFF.

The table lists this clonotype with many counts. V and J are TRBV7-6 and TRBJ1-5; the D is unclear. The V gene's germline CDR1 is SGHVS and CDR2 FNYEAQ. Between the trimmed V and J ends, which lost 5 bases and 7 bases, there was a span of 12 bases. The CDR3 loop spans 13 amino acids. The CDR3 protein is CASSPTVGQPQHF. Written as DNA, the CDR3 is TGTGCCAGCAGCCCAACCGTGGGACAGCCCCAGCATTTT. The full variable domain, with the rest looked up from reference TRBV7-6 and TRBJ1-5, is GAGVSQSPRYKVTKRGQDVALRCDPISGHVSLYWYRQALGQGPEFLTYFNYEAQQDKSGLPNDRFSAERPEGSISTLTIQRTEQRDSAMYRCASSPTVGQPQHFGDGTRLSIL.

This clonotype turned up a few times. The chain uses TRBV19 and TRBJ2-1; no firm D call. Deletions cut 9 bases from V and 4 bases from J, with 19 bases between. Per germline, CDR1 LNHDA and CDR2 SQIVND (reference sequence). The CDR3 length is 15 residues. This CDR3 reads CASLDRALPYNEQFF. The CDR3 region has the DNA TGTGCCAGCCTTGATAGGGCATTACCGTACAATGAGCAGTTCTTC.

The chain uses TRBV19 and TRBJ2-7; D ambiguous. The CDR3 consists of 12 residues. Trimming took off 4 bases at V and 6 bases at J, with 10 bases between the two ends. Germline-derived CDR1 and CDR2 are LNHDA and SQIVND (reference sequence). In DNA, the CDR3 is TGTGCCAGTAGTACCCGCCAATCCGAGCAGTACTTC. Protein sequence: CASSTRQSEQYF. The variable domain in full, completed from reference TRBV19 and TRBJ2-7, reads DGGITQSPKYLFRKEGQNVTLSCEQNLNHDAMYWYRQDPGQGLRLIYYSQIVNDFQKGDIAEGYSVSREKKESFPLTVTSAQKNPTAFYLCASSTRQSEQYFGPGTRLTVT.

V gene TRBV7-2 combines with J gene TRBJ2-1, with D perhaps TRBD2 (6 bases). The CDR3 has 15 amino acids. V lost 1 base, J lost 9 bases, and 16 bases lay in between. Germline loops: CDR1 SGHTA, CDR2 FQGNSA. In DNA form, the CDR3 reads TGTGCCAGCAGCTTAGAAGGGACTTCCCTTGGTGAGCAGTTCTTC. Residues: CASSLEGTSLGEQFF. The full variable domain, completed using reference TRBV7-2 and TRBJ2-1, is GAGVSQSPSNKVTEKGKDVELRCDPISGHTALYWYRQSLGQGLEFLIYFQGNSAPDKSGLPSDRFSAERTGGSVSTLTIQRTQQEDSAVYLCASSLEGTSLGEQFFGPGTRLTVL.

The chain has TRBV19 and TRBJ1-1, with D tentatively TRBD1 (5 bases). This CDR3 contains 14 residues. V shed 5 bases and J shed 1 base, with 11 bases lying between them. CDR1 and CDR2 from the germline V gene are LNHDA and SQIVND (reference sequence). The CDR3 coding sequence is TGTGCCAGTAGTTTGGGACCATCGAACACTGAAGCTTTCTTT. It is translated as CASSLGPSNTEAFF.

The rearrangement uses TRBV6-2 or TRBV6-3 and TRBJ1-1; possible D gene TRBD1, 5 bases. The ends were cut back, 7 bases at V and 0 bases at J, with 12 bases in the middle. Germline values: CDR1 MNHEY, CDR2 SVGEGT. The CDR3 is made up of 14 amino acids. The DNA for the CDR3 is TGTGCCAGCAACTTCGACAGATTGAACACTGAAGCTTTCTTT. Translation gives CASNFDRLNTEAFF.

This CDR3 is CASSQVPSRAQETQYF. CDR3 coding DNA: TGTGCCAGCAGTCAAGTTCCCTCTCGGGCACAAGAGACCCAGTACTTC. V usage is TRBV6-1 and J usage is TRBJ2-5; D is ambiguous. The germline V gene has CDR1 MNHNS and CDR2 SASEGT. The CDR3 spans 16 residues. V lost 5 bases and J lost 2, with 18 bases in between.

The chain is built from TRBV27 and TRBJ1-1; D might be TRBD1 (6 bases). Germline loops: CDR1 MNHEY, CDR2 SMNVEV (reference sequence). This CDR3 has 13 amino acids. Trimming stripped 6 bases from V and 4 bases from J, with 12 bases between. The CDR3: CASSLVTGTEAFF. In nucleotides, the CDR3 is TGTGCCAGCAGCTTGGTGACAGGCACTGAAGCTTTCTTT.

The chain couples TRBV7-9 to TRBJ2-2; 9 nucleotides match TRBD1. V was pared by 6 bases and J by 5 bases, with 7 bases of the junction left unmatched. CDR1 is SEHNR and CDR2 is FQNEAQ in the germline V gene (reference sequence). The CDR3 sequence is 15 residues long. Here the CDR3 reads CASRTQGAHTGELFF. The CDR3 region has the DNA TGTGCCAGCAGGACACAGGGGGCGCATACCGGGGAGCTGTTTTTT. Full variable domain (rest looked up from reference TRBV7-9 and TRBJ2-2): DTGVSQNPRHKITKRGQNVTFRCDPISEHNRLYWYRQTLGQGPEFLTYFQNEAQLEKSRLLSDRFSAERPKGSFSTLEIQRTEQGDSAMYLCASRTQGAHTGELFFGEGSRLTVL.

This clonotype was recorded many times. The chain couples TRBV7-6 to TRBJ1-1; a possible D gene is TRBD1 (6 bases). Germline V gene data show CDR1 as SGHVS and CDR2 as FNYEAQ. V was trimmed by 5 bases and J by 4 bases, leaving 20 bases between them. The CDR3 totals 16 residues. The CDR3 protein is CASSPPGAGLGTEAFF. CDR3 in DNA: TGTGCCAGCAGCCCGCCGGGGGCCGGGTTGGGCACTGAAGCTTTCTTT.

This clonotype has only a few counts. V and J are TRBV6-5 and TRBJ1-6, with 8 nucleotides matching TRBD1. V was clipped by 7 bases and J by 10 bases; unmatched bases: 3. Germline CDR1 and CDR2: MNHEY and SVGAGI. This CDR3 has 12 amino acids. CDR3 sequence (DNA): TGTGCCAGCAACCAGGGGGCCTCACCCCTCCACTTT. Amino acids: CASNQGASPLHF.

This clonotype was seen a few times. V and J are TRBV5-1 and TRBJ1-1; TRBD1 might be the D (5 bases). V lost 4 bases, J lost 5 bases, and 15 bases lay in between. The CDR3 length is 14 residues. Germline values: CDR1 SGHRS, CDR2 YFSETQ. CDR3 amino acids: CASSPNGGGTEAFF. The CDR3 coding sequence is TGCGCCAGCAGCCCGAACGGGGGAGGGACTGAAGCTTTCTTT. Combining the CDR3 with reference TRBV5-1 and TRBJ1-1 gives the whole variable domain KAGVTQTPRYLIKTRGQQVTLSCSPISGHRSVSWYQQTPGQGLQFLFEYFSETQRNKGNFPGRFSGRQFSNSRSEMNVSTLELGDSALYLCASSPNGGGTEAFFGQGTRLTVV.

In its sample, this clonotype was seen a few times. The CDR3 region is CASSQGDTGYEQYF. Here the CDR3 DNA reads TGCGCCAGCAGCCAAGGGGACACAGGGTACGAGCAGTACTTC. The V gene is TRBV4-1, the J gene TRBJ2-7; possible D gene TRBD1, 6 bases. The CDR3 totals 14 residues. The germline V and J ends were trimmed by 1 base and 4 bases, with 11 bases remaining between them. In germline, CDR1 is MGHRA, CDR2 YSYEKL.

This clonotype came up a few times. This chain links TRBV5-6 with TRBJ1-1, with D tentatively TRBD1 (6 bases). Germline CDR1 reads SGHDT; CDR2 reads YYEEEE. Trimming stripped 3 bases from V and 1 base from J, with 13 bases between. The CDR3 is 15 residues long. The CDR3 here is CASSWTVDTNTEAFF. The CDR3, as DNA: TGTGCCAGCAGCTGGACAGTAGATACGAACACTGAAGCTTTCTTT.

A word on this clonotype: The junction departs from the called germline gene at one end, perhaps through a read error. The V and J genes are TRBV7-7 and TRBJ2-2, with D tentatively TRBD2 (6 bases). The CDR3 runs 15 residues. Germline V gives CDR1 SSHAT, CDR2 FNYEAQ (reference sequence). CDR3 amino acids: CASSLEVEGTGELFF. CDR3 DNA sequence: TGTGCTAGCAGCTTAGAGGTGGAGGGCACCGGGGAGCTGTTTTTT.

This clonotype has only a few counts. CDR3 nucleotides: TGTGCCAGCACCGAGGGGGGGCTAGGGGAGCAGTTCTTC. Translated, it gives CASTEGGLGEQFF. The genes are TRBV7-3 and TRBJ2-1; the D gene is possibly TRBD2 (7 bases). V lost 7 bases and J 10 bases, leaving 17 bases between the germline ends. CDR3 size: 13 residues. Per the germline V gene, CDR1 is SGHTA and CDR2 is FQGTGA.

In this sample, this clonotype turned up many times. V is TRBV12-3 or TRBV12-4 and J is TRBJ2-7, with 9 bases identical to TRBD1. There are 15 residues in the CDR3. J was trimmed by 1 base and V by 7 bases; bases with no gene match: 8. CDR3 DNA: TGTGCCAGCACAAAGGGACAGGGAGGGTCCTACGAGCAGTACTTC. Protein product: CASTKGQGGSYEQYF.

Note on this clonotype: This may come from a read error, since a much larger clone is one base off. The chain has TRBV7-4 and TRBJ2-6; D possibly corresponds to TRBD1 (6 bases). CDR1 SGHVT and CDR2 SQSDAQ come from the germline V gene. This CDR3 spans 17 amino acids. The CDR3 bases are TGTGCCAGCAGCTTAGGACCCACAGGGTCTGGGGCCAACGTCCCGACTTTC. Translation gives CASSLGPTGSGANVPTF. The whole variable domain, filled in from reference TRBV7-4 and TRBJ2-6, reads GAGVSQSPRYKVAKRGRDVALRCDSISGHVTLYWYRQTLGQGSEVLTYSQSDAQRDKSGRPSGRFSAERPERSVSTLKIQRTEQGDSAVYLCASSLGPTGSGANVPTFGAGSRLTVL.